Given below is one T cell receptor (beta chain) in context. The protocol was immunoSEQ multiplex PCR, while the TCRdb copy is restricted to in-frame clones and leaves out a portion. The sample lists under 200,000 clones, about 90% occurring once. The V end lost 8 bases, the J end lost 1 base, and 15 bases lay between the germline ends. Germline V lookup: CDR1 MGHRA, CDR2 YSYEKL. The CDR3 covers 15 residues. The entry originates in a study of blood T cell repertoires in COVID-19. The V call is TRBV4-1, the J call TRBJ2-1; D unclear. The specimen sequenced was PBMCs or T cells enriched from blood (not recorded which). The clonotype comes from a woman between 18 and 29 years old who had recovered from COVID-19. The CDR3 loop is CASSMTTTSYNEQFF. CDR3 in DNA: TGCGCCAGCTCTATGACAACCACATCCTACAATGAGCAGTTCTTC.